This TCR beta chain was sequenced in a study of cytomegalovirus exposure and HLA in healthy donors. Findings and caveats of the study: A few chains tied to CMV proved CMV antigen-specific in vitro.

The germline V gene has CDR1 SNHLY and CDR2 FYNNEI. Trimming at V came to 6 bases and at J to 3 bases, leaving 4 bases not matched to a gene. The CDR3 spans 13 residues. As concerns this clone: Its matching antigen is unknown.

This PCR relied on a set of 60 Vbeta primers and 13 Jbeta primers. The repertoire was sequenced with immunoSEQ multiplex PCR; TCRdb's copy has only in-frame clones and lacks some. This table holds about 200,000 clones, over 70% found once. Material for sequencing was PBMCs. The source of this sequence is a boy aged 2-9 years in good health and CMV-seronegative. The gene calls are TRBV2 and TRBJ2-7; 8 nucleotides agree with TRBD1. The DNA for the CDR3 is TGTGCCAGCAGGGACAGGGTGGGCTACGAGCAGTACTTC. Protein sequence: CASRDRVGYEQYF. Combining the CDR3 with reference TRBV2 and TRBJ2-7 gives the whole variable domain EPEVTQTPSHQVTQMGQEVILRCVPISNHLYFYWYRQILGQKVEFLVSFYNNEISEKSEIFDDQFSVERPDGSNFTLKIRSTKLEDSAMYFCASRDRVGYEQYFGPGTRLTVT.